The subject of this entry is one T cell receptor (beta chain). The data derive from a study of blood T cell repertoires in COVID-19. The CDR3 has 17 residues. J gave up 5 bases and V 1 base, and 8 bases lay outside the gene matches. CDR1 is SGHVS and CDR2 is FNYEAQ in the germline V gene. The repertoire was sequenced with immunoSEQ multiplex PCR; TCRdb's copy has only in-frame clones and lacks some. The sample contains some 55,000 clones, 90% of which appear only once. The rearrangement joins TRBV7-6 to TRBJ2-3, with TRBD2 matching 11 bases. The sequence derives from a middle-aged woman with active COVID-19. Source material: peripheral blood. The CDR3 DNA is TGTGCCAGCAGCTTAGGTGTTAGCGGGGGGGCCCTAGATACGCAGTATTTT. Its translation is CASSLGVSGGALDTQYF.